The 15 T cell receptor beta chains below were found in one sample sequenced in a study of cytomegalovirus exposure and HLA in healthy donors. The table came from immunoSEQ multiplex PCR; TCRdb's copy has only in-frame clones and leaves some out. The profile shows hundreds of thousands of clones, 80% to 90% of them singletons. The specimen sequenced was PBMCs. The source is a woman in her late teens or twenties in good health and CMV-seronegative.

This clone was picked up a small number of times. The J gene is TRBJ2-7, the V gene TRBV27; weak D call: TRBD1 (6 bases). V was clipped by 8 bases and J by 0 bases, with 14 bases between them. Looked up from germline, CDR1 is MNHEY and CDR2 is SMNVEV (reference sequence). The CDR3 sequence is 14 residues long. The CDR3 sequence: CASSTGRNSYEQYF. CDR3 nucleotides: TGTGCCAGCTCCACAGGGAGAAACTCCTACGAGCAGTACTTC.

The chain employs TRBV27 and TRBJ2-1; 12 nucleotides align to TRBD2. The germline gives CDR1 MNHEY, CDR2 SMNVEV (reference sequence). With 9 bases clipped from V and 10 bases from J, the junction kept 16 bases outside the gene matches. The CDR3 is made up of 16 amino acids. The CDR3: CASRLAGGVGNSEQFF. CDR3 DNA sequence: TGTGCCAGTAGGCTAGCGGGAGGGGTAGGCAATAGCGAGCAGTTCTTC.

In this sample, this clone turned up once. This chain uses TRBV11-2 with TRBJ1-2; D gene unclear. CDR1 and CDR2 (germline): SGHAT, FQNNGV. With 1 base removed from V and 3 bases from J, the gap between germline ends came to 6 bases. The CDR3 totals 13 residues. CDR3 region: CASSLVSYYGYTF. The CDR3 nucleotides read TGTGCCAGCAGCTTAGTATCCTACTATGGCTACACCTTC.

The chain is built from TRBV5-1 and TRBJ2-7, with 8 bases identical to TRBD1. V gave up 7 bases and J gave up 2 bases; unmatched junction bases: 5. There are 13 residues in the CDR3. The germline V gene has CDR1 SGHRS and CDR2 YFSETQ. The CDR3 is CASGPTGAYEQYF. CDR3 nucleotides: TGCGCCAGCGGCCCGACAGGGGCCTACGAGCAGTACTTC.

V gene TRBV28 combines with J gene TRBJ2-7, with 8 bases lining up with TRBD1. The length of the CDR3 is 15 residues. Trimming cost V 6 bases and J 0 bases; bases outside gene matches: 7. CDR1 MDHEN and CDR2 SYDVKM come from the germline V gene. The CDR3 DNA reads as TGTGCCAGCAGACCGGGACAGGATCCCTCCTACGAGCAGTACTTC. Protein: CASRPGQDPSYEQYF. Full variable domain (rest looked up from reference TRBV28 and TRBJ2-7): DVKVTQSSRYLVKRTGEKVFLECVQDMDHENMFWYRQDPGLGLRLIYFSYDVKMKEKGDIPEGYSVSREKKERFSLILESASTNQTSMYLCASRPGQDPSYEQYFGPGTRLTVT.

The V gene is TRBV10-1, the J gene TRBJ2-7; D call uncertain. Per the germline V gene, CDR1 is WNHNN and CDR2 is SYGVQD (reference sequence). With 4 bases removed from V and 0 bases from J, the gap between germline ends came to 10 bases. CDR3 size: 14 residues. CDR3 in amino acids: CASSVARSSYEQYF. The CDR3 DNA reads TGCGCCAGCAGTGTAGCCAGAAGCTCCTACGAGCAGTACTTC.

This clone showed up just a few times. J is TRBJ1-2 and V is TRBV6-5; tentatively, D is TRBD1 (5 bases). This CDR3 has 15 amino acids. Germline loops: CDR1 MNHEY, CDR2 SVGAGI. Trimming removed 2 bases from V and 5 bases from J, with 15 bases in between. The DNA for the CDR3 is TGTGCCAGCAGTTACCGGGGGACCTTTGCATATGGCTACACCTTC. Translating gives CASSYRGTFAYGYTF.

This clone was observed once. The chain has TRBV27 and TRBJ2-3, with 16 bases identical to TRBD2. The CDR3 length is 20 residues. Per the germline V gene, CDR1 is MNHEY and CDR2 is SMNVEV (reference sequence). With 3 bases clipped from V and 0 bases from J, the junction kept 9 bases outside the gene matches. The CDR3: CASSFWGLAGGETSTDTQYF. The DNA for the CDR3 is TGTGCCAGCAGTTTCTGGGGACTAGCGGGGGGGGAGACTAGCACAGATACGCAGTATTTT.

J is TRBJ2-7 and V is TRBV6-1; the D is unclear. The germline V and J ends were trimmed by 6 bases and 4 bases, with 7 bases remaining between them. Germline values: CDR1 MNHNS, CDR2 SASEGT. The CDR3 sequence is 11 residues long. For the CDR3, the DNA is TGTGCCAGCAGGGAGTTATACGAGCAGTACTTC. It is translated as CASRELYEQYF.

The chain has TRBV6-6 and TRBJ1-2, with D possibly being TRBD1 (5 bases). Germline V gene sequence: CDR1 MNHNY, CDR2 SVGAGI (reference sequence). Trimming removed 6 bases at V and 2 bases at J, with 13 bases between. The CDR3 sequence is 14 residues long. The CDR3 coding sequence is TGTGCCAGCAGCCTATTGGACAAAAACTATGGCTACACCTTC. Its protein product is CASSLLDKNYGYTF.

The chain uses TRBV18 and TRBJ1-2; no clear D. The CDR3 consists of 14 residues. Germline CDR1 reads KGHSH; CDR2 reads LQKENI. With 0 bases removed from V and 7 bases from J, the gap between germline ends came to 12 bases. The CDR3 coding sequence is TGTGCCAGCTCACCACCGAGTAATAATGGTGGCTACACCTTC. Protein: CASSPPSNNGGYTF.

The CDR3 here is CSVRRQSSYNEQFF. CDR3 DNA sequence: TGCAGCGTTAGACGACAGAGCTCCTACAATGAGCAGTTCTTC. The chain links TRBV29-1 to TRBJ2-1; D is perhaps TRBD1 (5 bases). CDR3 length: 14 residues. V gave up 5 bases and J gave up 0 bases, with 11 bases separating them. CDR1 and CDR2 (germline): SQVTM, ANQGSEA.

The chain has TRBV28 and TRBJ2-3; TRBD1 agrees at 9 bases. Germline assignment: CDR1 MDHEN and CDR2 SYDVKM. With 8 bases clipped from V and 1 base from J, the junction kept 7 bases outside the gene matches. The CDR3 is 15 amino acids. CDR3 nucleotide sequence: TGTGCCAGCTCGGCCGGGGACAGGGGCACAGATACGCAGTATTTT. Amino acid sequence: CASSAGDRGTDTQYF.

The rearrangement links TRBV11-2 to TRBJ2-1, with 9 bases lining up with TRBD2. V trimming: 1 base; J trimming: 5 bases; junction bases outside the gene matches: 3. The CDR3 extends over 15 amino acids. In germline, CDR1 is SGHAT, CDR2 FQNNGV. This chain's CDR3 is CASSLATSGDNEQFF. The CDR3 DNA reads TGTGCCAGCAGCTTAGCGACTAGCGGCGACAATGAGCAGTTCTTC.

The chain carries TRBV6-6 and TRBJ1-2; D is perhaps TRBD1 (6 bases). The ends were cut back, 6 bases at V and 5 bases at J, with 16 bases in the middle. CDR1 and CDR2 (germline): MNHNY, SVGAGI (reference sequence). The CDR3 consists of 14 residues. The CDR3 reads CASSLGQSPYGYTF. CDR3 coding DNA: TGTGCCAGCAGCCTTGGACAGAGCCCGTATGGCTACACCTTC.